This T cell receptor (beta chain) emerged from a study of cytomegalovirus exposure and HLA in healthy donors. Study-level information: Earlier results showed approximately 110 million unique TCR beta sequences derived from around 170 million T cells.

Worth noting for this clone: Its antigen is undetermined.

Regarding the study as a whole: Cytomegalovirus-associated TCR beta chains were listed, numbering around 150.

PCR amplification relied on 60 Vbeta primers (plus 13 Jbeta primers). Data came from immunoSEQ multiplex PCR; TCRdb stores just in-frame clones and leaves some out. The data contain 200,000 to 250,000 clones, around 85% of them singletons. Germline CDR1 is SNHLY and CDR2 is FYNNEI. J lost 9 bases, V lost 3 bases, and 4 bases had no gene match. The CDR3 loop spans 14 amino acids. Input material: PBMCs. The V gene is TRBV2, the J gene TRBJ1-6; 8 positions agree with TRBD1. The receptor was derived from a man aged 45 to 65 in good health and CMV-seronegative. CDR3 in DNA: TGTGCCAGCAGTGACCCGGACAGGGTTTCACCCCTCCACTTT. This translates into CASSDPDRVSPLHF.